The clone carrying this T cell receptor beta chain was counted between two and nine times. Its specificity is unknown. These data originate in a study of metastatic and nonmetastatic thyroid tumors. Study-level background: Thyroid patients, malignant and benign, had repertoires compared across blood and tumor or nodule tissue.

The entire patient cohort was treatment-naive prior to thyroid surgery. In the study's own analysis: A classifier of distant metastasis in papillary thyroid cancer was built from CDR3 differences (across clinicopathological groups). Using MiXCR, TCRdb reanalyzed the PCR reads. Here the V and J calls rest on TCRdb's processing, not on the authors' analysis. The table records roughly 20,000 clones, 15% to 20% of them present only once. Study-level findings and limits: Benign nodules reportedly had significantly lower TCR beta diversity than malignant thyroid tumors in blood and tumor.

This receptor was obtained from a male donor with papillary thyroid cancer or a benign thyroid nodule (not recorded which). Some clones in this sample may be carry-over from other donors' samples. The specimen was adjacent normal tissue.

The chain's CDR3 is CASSLTGGGARSGNTIYF. Here the CDR3 DNA reads TGTGCCAGCAGCCTAACAGGAGGAGGTGCCCGCTCTGGAAACACCATATATTTT. The chain is built from TRBV25-1 and TRBJ1-3; D is perhaps TRBD1 (5 bases). V lost 6 bases and J 0 bases, leaving 21 bases between the germline ends. The CDR3 loop spans 18 amino acids. Germline V gene lookup returns CDR1 MGHDK and CDR2 SYGVNS.